Sequencing of this TCR beta chain was carried out in a study of T-cell reconstitution after alpha-beta-depleted transplantation in children. Notes on the study in general: Several hundred graft clones that had expanded were reportedly the source of alpha-beta T cells about two months after transplant. A year had passed since transplant, and T-cell counts and diversity by then came mostly from newly produced T cells. High day-60 TCRbeta diversity in some patients came from surviving recipient T cells and thymic progenitors.

Per the germline V gene, CDR1 is KGHSH and CDR2 is LQKENI. The CDR3 spans 14 residues. Between the trimmed V and J ends, which lost 0 bases and 0 bases, there was a span of 3 bases. As for this clonotype: Its antigen is currently unknown.

Preparing the TCRbeta library involved the use of unique molecular identifiers. TCRdb passed the PCR reads through MiXCR, listing each CDR3 protein once. The table has about 190,000 distinct CDR3 sequences, roughly 11% seen once; the top ten hold about 13%. The chain uses TRBV18 and TRBJ1-3; D not resolved. Sample: PBMCs, taken before TCRalphabeta/CD19-depleted stem cell transplant. The TCR sequence derives from a boy between 2 and 10 years old with acute myeloid leukemia, due to receive a stem cell transplant. CDR3 in DNA: TGTGCCAGCTCACCACCAGGCTCTGGAAACACCATATATTTT. Its translation is CASSPPGSGNTIYF.